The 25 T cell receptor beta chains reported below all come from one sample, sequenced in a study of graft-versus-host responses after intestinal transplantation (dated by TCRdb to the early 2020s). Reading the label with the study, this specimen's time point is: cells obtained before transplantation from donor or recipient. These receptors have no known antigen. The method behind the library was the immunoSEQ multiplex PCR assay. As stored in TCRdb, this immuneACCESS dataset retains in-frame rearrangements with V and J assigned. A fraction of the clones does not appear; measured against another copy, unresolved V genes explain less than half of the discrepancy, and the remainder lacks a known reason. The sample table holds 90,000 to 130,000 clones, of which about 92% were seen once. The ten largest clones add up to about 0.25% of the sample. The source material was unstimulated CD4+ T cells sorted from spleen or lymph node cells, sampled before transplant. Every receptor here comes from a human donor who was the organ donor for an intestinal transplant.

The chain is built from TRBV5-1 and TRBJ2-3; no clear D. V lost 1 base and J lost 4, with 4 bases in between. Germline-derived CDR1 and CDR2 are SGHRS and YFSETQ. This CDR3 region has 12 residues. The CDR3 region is CASSLLADTQYF. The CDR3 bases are TGCGCCAGCAGCTTGCTCGCAGATACGCAGTATTTT. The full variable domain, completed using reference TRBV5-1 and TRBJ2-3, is KAGVTQTPRYLIKTRGQQVTLSCSPISGHRSVSWYQQTPGQGLQFLFEYFSETQRNKGNFPGRFSGRQFSNSRSEMNVSTLELGDSALYLCASSLLADTQYFGPGTRLTVL.

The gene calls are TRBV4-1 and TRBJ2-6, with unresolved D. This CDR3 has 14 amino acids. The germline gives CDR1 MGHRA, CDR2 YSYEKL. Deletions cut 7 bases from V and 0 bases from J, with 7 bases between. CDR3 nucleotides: TGCGCCAGCATGAGGATCTCTGGGGCCAACGTCCTGACTTTC. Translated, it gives CASMRISGANVLTF.

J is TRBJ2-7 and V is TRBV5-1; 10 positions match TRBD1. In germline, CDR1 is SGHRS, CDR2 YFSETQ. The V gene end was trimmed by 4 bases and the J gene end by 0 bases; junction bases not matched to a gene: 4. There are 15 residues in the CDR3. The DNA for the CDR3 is TGCGCCAGCAGCCAACGGACAGGGGGCTCCTACGAGCAGTACTTC. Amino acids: CASSQRTGGSYEQYF.

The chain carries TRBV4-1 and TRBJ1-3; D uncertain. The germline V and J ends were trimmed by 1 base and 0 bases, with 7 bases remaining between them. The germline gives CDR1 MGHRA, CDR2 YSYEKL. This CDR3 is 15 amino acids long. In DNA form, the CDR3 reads TGCGCCAGCAGCCAAGTCTTCATCTCTGGAAACACCATATATTTT. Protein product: CASSQVFISGNTIYF.

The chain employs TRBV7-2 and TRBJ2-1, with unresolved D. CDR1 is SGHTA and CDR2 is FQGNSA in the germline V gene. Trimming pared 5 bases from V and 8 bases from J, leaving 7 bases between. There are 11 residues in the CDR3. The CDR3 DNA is TGTGCCAGCAGCCTCAGGTATGAGCAGTTCTTC. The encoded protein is CASSLRYEQFF.

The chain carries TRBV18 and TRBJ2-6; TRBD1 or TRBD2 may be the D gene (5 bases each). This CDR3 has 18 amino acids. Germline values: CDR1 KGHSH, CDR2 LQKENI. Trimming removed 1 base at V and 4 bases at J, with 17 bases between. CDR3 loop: CASSPLSGAVSGANVLTF. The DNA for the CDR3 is TGTGCCAGCTCACCACTTTCCGGGGCGGTGTCCGGGGCCAACGTCCTGACTTTC. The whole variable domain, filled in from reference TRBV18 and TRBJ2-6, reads NAGVMQNPRHLVRRRGQEARLRCSPMKGHSHVYWYRQLPEEGLKFMVYLQKENIIDESGMPKERFSAEFPKEGPSILRIQQVVRGDSAAYFCASSPLSGAVSGANVLTFGAGSRLTVL.

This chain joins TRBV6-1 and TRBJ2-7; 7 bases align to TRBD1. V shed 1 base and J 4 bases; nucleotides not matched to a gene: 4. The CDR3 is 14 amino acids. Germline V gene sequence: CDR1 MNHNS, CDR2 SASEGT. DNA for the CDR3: TGTGCCAGCAGTGAAGGGGGACAGTCGTACGAGCAGTACTTC. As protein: CASSEGGQSYEQYF.

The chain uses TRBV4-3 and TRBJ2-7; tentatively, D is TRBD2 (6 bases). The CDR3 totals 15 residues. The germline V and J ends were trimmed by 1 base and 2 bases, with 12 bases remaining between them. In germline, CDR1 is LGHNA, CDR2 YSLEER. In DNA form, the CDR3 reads TGCGCCAGCAGCCAAGTGACGGGAGAAACCTACGAGCAGTACTTC. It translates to CASSQVTGETYEQYF.

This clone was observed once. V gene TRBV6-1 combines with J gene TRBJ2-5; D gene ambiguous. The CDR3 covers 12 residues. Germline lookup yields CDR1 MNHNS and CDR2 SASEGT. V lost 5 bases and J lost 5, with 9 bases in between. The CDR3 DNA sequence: TGTGCCAGCAGTCCCGTTAGGGAGACCCAGTACTTC. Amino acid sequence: CASSPVRETQYF.

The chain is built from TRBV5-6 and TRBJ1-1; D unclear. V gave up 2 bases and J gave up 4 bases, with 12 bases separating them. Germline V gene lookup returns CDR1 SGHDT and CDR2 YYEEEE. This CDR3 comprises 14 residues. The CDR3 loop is CASSFGRHGTEAFF. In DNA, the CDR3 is TGTGCCAGCAGCTTCGGCCGTCACGGCACTGAAGCTTTCTTT. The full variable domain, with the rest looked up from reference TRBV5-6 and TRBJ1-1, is DAGVTQSPTHLIKTRGQQVTLRCSPKSGHDTVSWYQQALGQGPQFIFQYYEEEERQRGNFPDRFSGHQFPNYSSELNVNALLLGDSALYLCASSFGRHGTEAFFGQGTRLTVV.

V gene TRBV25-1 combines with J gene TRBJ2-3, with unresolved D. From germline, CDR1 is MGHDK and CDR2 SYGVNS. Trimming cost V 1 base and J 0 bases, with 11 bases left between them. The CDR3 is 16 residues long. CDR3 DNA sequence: TGTGCCAGCAGTGAATCGACGGACCTTAGCACAGATACGCAGTATTTT. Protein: CASSESTDLSTDTQYF.

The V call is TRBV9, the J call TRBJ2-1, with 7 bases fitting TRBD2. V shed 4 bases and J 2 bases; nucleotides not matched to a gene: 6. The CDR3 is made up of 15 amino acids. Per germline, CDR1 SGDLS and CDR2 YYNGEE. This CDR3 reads CASSPLLAAYNEQFF. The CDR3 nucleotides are TGTGCCAGCAGCCCCCTTCTAGCGGCCTACAATGAGCAGTTCTTC.

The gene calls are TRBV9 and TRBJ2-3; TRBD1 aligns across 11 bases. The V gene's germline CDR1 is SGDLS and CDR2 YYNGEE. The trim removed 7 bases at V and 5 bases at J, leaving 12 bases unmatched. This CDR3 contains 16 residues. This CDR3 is CASHQPGQGVGDTQYF. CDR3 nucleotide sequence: TGTGCCAGCCATCAACCGGGACAGGGGGTTGGAGATACGCAGTATTTT.

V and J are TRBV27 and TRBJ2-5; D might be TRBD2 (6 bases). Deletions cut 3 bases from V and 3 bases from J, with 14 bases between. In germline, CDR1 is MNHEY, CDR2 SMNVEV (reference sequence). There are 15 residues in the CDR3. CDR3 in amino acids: CASSFFPGVEETQYF. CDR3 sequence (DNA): TGTGCCAGCAGTTTTTTCCCGGGAGTCGAAGAGACCCAGTACTTC.

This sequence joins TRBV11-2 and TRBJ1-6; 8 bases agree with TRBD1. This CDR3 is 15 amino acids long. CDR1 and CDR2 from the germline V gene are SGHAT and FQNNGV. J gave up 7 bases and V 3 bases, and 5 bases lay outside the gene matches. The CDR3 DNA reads TGTGCCAGCAGCTTTAGGACAGGGATAAATTCACCCCTCCACTTT. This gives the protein CASSFRTGINSPLHF.

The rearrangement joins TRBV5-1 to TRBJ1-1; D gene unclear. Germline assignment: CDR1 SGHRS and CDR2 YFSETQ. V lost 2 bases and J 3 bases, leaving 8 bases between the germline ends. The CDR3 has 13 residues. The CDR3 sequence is CASSFDPDTEAFF. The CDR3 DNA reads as TGCGCCAGCAGCTTCGACCCGGACACTGAAGCTTTCTTT.

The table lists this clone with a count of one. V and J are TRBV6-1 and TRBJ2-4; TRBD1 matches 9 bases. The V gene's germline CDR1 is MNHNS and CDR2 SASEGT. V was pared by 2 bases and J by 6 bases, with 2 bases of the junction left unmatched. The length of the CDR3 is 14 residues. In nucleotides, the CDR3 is TGTGCCAGCAGTGAACGGGACAGGGTAAACATTCAGTACTTC. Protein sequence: CASSERDRVNIQYF.

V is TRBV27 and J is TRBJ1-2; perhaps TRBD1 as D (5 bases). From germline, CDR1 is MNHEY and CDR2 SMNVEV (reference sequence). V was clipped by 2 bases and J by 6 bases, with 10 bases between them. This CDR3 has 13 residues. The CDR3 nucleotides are TGTGCCAGCAGTTTAGTCAGGGTTGATGGCTACACCTTC. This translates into CASSLVRVDGYTF.

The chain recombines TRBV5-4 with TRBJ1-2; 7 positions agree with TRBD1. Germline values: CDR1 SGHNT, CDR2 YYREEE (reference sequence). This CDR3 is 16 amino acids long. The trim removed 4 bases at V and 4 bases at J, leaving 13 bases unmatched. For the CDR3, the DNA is TGTGCCAGCAGCCTAAGCGGGACAGAATATCCCTATGGCTACACCTTC. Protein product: CASSLSGTEYPYGYTF.

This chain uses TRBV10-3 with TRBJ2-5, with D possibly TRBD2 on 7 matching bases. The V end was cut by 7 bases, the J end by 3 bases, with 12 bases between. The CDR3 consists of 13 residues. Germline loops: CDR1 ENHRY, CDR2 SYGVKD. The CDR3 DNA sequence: TGTGCCATCAAGAGGGGGGGGGAAGAGACCCAGTACTTC. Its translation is CAIKRGGEETQYF.

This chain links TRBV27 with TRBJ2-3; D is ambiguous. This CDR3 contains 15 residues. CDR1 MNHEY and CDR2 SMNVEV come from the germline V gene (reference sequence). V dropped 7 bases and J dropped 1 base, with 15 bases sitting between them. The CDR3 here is CASTPLFQGTDTQYF. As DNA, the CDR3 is TGTGCCAGCACCCCCCTTTTTCAGGGCACAGATACGCAGTATTTT.

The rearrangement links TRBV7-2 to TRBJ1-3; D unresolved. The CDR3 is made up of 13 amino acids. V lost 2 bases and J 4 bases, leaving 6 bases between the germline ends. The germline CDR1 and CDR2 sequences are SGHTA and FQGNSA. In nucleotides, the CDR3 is TGTGCCAGCAGCTTATTGTCCGGAAACACCATATATTTT. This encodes CASSLLSGNTIYF.

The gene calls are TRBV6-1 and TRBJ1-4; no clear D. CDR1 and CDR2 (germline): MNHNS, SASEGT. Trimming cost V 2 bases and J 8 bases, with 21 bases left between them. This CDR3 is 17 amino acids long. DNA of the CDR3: TGTGCCAGCAGTGAACGGGGTGGTCTTTCGTCTATAGAAAAACTGTTTTTT. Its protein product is CASSERGGLSSIEKLFF.

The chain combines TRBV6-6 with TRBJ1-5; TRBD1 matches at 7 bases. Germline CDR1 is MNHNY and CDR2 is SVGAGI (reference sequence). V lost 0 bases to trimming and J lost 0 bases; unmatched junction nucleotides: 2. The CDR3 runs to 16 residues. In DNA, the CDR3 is TGTGCCAGCAGTTACTCCAGGGGGGGTAGCAATCAGCCCCAGCATTTT. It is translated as CASSYSRGGSNQPQHF.

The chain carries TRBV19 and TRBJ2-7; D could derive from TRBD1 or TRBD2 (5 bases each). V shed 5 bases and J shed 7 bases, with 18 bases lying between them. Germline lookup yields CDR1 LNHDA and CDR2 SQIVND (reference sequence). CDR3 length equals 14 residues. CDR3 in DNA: TGTGCCAGTAGTCGGGACGGCGAATCGGGGGAGCAGTACTTC. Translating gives CASSRDGESGEQYF. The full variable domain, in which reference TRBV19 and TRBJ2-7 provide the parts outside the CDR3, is DGGITQSPKYLFRKEGQNVTLSCEQNLNHDAMYWYRQDPGQGLRLIYYSQIVNDFQKGDIAEGYSVSREKKESFPLTVTSAQKNPTAFYLCASSRDGESGEQYFGPGTRLTVT.